These T cell receptor beta chains were read from a single sample in a study of T cell changes during pregnancy in multiple sclerosis. Assay used: immunoSEQ multiplex PCR; TCRdb lists only in-frame clones, some missing. The sample lists under 85,000 clones, 75% to 95% occurring once. The sequencing used CD4+ T cells from peripheral blood mononuclear cells, collected in the second trimester of pregnancy. These receptors came from a female donor with multiple sclerosis, enrolled in a pregnancy study. The CDR3 runs from the conserved cysteine through the conserved F or W. The D gene is left open where the match is weak. The size entry is marked missing in some rows and otherwise reads once, few, many or a size class.

cdr3_aa: CASSGQSYGYTF
cdr3_nt: TGTGCCAGCAGTGGACAGAGCTATGGCTACACCTTC
d_call: -
v_call: TRBV5-6
j_call: TRBJ1-2
clone_size: -

cdr3_aa: CASSYVAPSSYEQYF
cdr3_nt: TGTGCCAGCAGTTACGTAGCGCCGAGCTCCTACGAGCAGTACTTC
d_call: -
v_call: TRBV6-5
j_call: TRBJ2-7
clone_size: -

cdr3_aa: CASSRGTTPLHF
cdr3_nt: TGTGCCAGCTCACGAGGGACAACACCCCTCCACTTT
d_call: -
v_call: TRBV18
j_call: TRBJ1-6
clone_size: -

cdr3_aa: CASSQDGGTGYTF
cdr3_nt: TGCGCCAGCAGCCAAGACGGGGGGACGGGCTACACCTTC
d_call: -
v_call: TRBV4-3
j_call: TRBJ1-2
clone_size: -

cdr3_aa: CASSLVVPGLAGGETQYF
cdr3_nt: TGTGCCAGCAGCTTAGTTGTTCCGGGACTAGCGGGCGGAGAGACCCAGTACTTC
d_call: TRBD2
v_call: TRBV7-2
j_call: TRBJ2-5
clone_size: -

cdr3_aa: CASSQNSYNSPLHF
cdr3_nt: TGCGCCAGCAGCCAAAACAGCTATAATTCACCCCTCCACTTT
d_call: -
v_call: TRBV4-3
j_call: TRBJ1-6
clone_size: -

cdr3_aa: CASTRDRVYGYTF
cdr3_nt: TGTGCCAGCACCCGGGACAGGGTATATGGCTACACCTTC
d_call: TRBD1
v_call: TRBV28
j_call: TRBJ1-2
clone_size: -

cdr3_aa: CAIAQGVNEKLFF
cdr3_nt: TGTGCCATCGCCCAGGGGGTGAATGAAAAACTGTTTTTT
d_call: TRBD1
v_call: TRBV10-3
j_call: TRBJ1-4
clone_size: -

cdr3_aa: CASRQDANTGELFF
cdr3_nt: TGTGCCAGCAGACAGGACGCGAACACCGGGGAGCTGTTTTTT
d_call: -
v_call: TRBV7-2
j_call: TRBJ2-2
clone_size: -

cdr3_aa: CATRPGGHDGYTF
cdr3_nt: TGTGCCACCCGACCAGGGGGCCACGATGGCTACACCTTC
d_call: TRBD1
v_call: TRBV28
j_call: TRBJ1-2
clone_size: -

cdr3_aa: CASKSPRNEKLFF
cdr3_nt: TGTGCCAGCAAAAGCCCACGTAATGAAAAACTGTTTTTT
d_call: -
v_call: TRBV27
j_call: TRBJ1-4
clone_size: -

cdr3_aa: CASSSLPGGSNQPQHF
cdr3_nt: TGTGCCAGCAGTTCCCTGCCTGGAGGGAGCAATCAGCCCCAGCATTTT
d_call: -
v_call: TRBV6-5
j_call: TRBJ1-5
clone_size: -

cdr3_aa: CASSLPTGRNTEAFF
cdr3_nt: TGTGCCAGCAGCTTACCAACAGGGAGGAACACTGAAGCTTTCTTT
d_call: -
v_call: TRBV11-3
j_call: TRBJ1-1
clone_size: -

cdr3_aa: CASSRRTGQVYNEQFF
cdr3_nt: TGTGCCAGTAGTAGACGGACAGGGCAGGTATACAATGAGCAGTTCTTC
d_call: TRBD1
v_call: TRBV19
j_call: TRBJ2-1
clone_size: -

cdr3_aa: CSARTGSGANVLTF
cdr3_nt: TGCAGCGCTCGGACAGGGTCTGGGGCCAACGTCCTGACTTTC
d_call: TRBD1
v_call: TRBV29-1
j_call: TRBJ2-6
clone_size: -

cdr3_aa: CASSSVLQVLLDNSPLHF
cdr3_nt: TGTGCCAGCAGTTCAGTACTACAGGTCCTTCTCGATAATTCACCCCTCCACTTT
d_call: -
v_call: TRBV28
j_call: TRBJ1-6
clone_size: -

cdr3_aa: CASSPRVEARGYGYTF
cdr3_nt: TGTGCCAGCTCCCCGAGGGTAGAGGCGCGCGGCTATGGCTACACCTTC
d_call: -
v_call: TRBV18
j_call: TRBJ1-2
clone_size: -

cdr3_aa: CASSQDQSPTDTQYF
cdr3_nt: TGCGCCAGCAGCCAAGATCAATCCCCCACAGATACGCAGTATTTT
d_call: -
v_call: TRBV4-3
j_call: TRBJ2-3
clone_size: -

cdr3_aa: CSVEEMTGLAGKYNEQFF
cdr3_nt: TGCAGCGTTGAAGAAATGACGGGACTAGCGGGGAAATACAATGAGCAGTTCTTC
d_call: TRBD2
v_call: TRBV29-1
j_call: TRBJ2-1
clone_size: once

cdr3_aa: CASSSRLAGGDEQFF
cdr3_nt: TGTGCCAGCAGCTCAAGACTAGCGGGAGGGGATGAGCAGTTCTTC
d_call: TRBD2
v_call: TRBV7-8
j_call: TRBJ2-1
clone_size: once

cdr3_aa: CASSAGQINQPQHF
cdr3_nt: TGTGCCAGCAGCGCCGGACAGATCAATCAGCCCCAGCATTTT
d_call: -
v_call: TRBV7-9
j_call: TRBJ1-5
clone_size: many

cdr3_aa: CASSSRTGNSYGYTF
cdr3_nt: TGTGCCAGTAGTTCCCGGACAGGGAACAGCTATGGCTACACCTTC
d_call: TRBD1
v_call: TRBV19
j_call: TRBJ1-2
clone_size: -

cdr3_aa: CASSVGTSGSRYEQFF
cdr3_nt: TGTGCCAGCAGCGTCGGGACTAGCGGGAGTAGGTATGAGCAGTTCTTC
d_call: TRBD2
v_call: TRBV2
j_call: TRBJ2-1
clone_size: -

cdr3_aa: CASSPPRTSGSDEQFF
cdr3_nt: TGTGCCAGCTCACCACCGAGGACTAGCGGGAGCGATGAGCAGTTCTTC
d_call: TRBD2
v_call: TRBV18
j_call: TRBJ2-1
clone_size: -

cdr3_aa: CASSQQTGVWSQHF
cdr3_nt: TGCGCCAGCAGTCAACAGACAGGGGTCTGGTCCCAGCATTTT
d_call: TRBD1
v_call: TRBV23-1
j_call: TRBJ1-5
clone_size: -

cdr3_aa: CASSLGPSRAYEQYF
cdr3_nt: TGCGCCAGCAGCTTGGGGCCTTCGCGGGCCTACGAGCAGTACTTC
d_call: -
v_call: TRBV5-1
j_call: TRBJ2-7
clone_size: -

cdr3_aa: CASSPLSGLALNNEQFF
cdr3_nt: TGTGCCAGCAGTCCCCTCTCGGGACTAGCGTTGAACAATGAGCAGTTCTTC
d_call: TRBD2
v_call: TRBV2
j_call: TRBJ2-1
clone_size: once